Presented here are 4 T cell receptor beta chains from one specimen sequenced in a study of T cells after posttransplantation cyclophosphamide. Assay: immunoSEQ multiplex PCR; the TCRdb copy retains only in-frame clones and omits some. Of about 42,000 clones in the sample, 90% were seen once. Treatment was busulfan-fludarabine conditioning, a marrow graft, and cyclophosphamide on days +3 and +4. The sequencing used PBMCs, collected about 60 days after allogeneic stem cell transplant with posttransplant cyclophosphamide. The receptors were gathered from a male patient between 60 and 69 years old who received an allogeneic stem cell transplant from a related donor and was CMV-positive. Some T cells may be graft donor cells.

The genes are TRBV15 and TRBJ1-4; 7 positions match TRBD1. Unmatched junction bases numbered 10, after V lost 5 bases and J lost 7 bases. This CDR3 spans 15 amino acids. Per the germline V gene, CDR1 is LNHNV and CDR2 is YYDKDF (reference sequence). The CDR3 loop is CATSGAGTEGEKLFF. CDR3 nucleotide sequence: TGTGCCACCAGCGGGGCAGGGACAGAAGGTGAAAAACTGTTTTTT. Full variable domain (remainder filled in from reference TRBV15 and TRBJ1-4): DAMVIQNPRYQVTQFGKPVTLSCSQTLNHNVMYWYQQKSSQAPKLLFHYYDKDFNNEADTPDNFQSRRPNTSFCFLDIRSPGLGDTAMYLCATSGAGTEGEKLFFGSGTQLSVL.

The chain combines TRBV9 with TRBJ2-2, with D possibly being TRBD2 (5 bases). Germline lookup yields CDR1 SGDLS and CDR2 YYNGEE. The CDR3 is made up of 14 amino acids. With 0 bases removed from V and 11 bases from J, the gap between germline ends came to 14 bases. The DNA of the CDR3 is TGTGCCAGCAGCGTAGTAGCCGGGGTGGGAGAGCTGTTTTTT. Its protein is CASSVVAGVGELFF.

CDR3 amino acids: CASSEWEQGNSPLHF. The CDR3 region has the DNA TGTGCCAGCAGTGAATGGGAACAGGGGAATTCACCCCTCCACTTT. The chain has TRBV2 and TRBJ1-6; 7 bases agree with TRBD1. With V trimmed by 2 bases and J by 7 bases, 5 bases remained unmatched. The CDR3 runs to 15 residues. Germline CDR1 is SNHLY and CDR2 is FYNNEI. The variable domain in full, completed from reference TRBV2 and TRBJ1-6, reads EPEVTQTPSHQVTQMGQEVILRCVPISNHLYFYWYRQILGQKVEFLVSFYNNEISEKSEIFDDQFSVERPDGSNFTLKIRSTKLEDSAMYFCASSEWEQGNSPLHFGNGTRLTVT.

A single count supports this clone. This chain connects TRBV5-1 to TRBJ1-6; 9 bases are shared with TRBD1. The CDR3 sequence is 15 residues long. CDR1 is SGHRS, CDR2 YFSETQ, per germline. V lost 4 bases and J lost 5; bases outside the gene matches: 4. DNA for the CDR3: TGCGCCAGCAGCATCCGGACAGGGGATAATTCACCCCTCCACTTT. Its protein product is CASSIRTGDNSPLHF. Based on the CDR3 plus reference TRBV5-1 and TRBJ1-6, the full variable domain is KAGVTQTPRYLIKTRGQQVTLSCSPISGHRSVSWYQQTPGQGLQFLFEYFSETQRNKGNFPGRFSGRQFSNSRSEMNVSTLELGDSALYLCASSIRTGDNSPLHFGNGTRLTVT.